This T cell receptor beta chain was identified during a study of shared clonotypes between healthy human individuals. V was clipped by 6 bases and J by 4 bases, with 18 bases between them. This CDR3 has 14 amino acids. Germline V gene data show CDR1 as SQVTM and CDR2 as ANQGSEA. The data were produced by immunoSEQ multiplex PCR, yet TCRdb's version contains in-frame clones alone and is incomplete. Among a few hundred thousand clones listed, 70% to 85% were seen once. Sequencing was done on a sample of PBMCs. V gene TRBV29-1 combines with J gene TRBJ2-5; D remains ambiguous. The origin of this receptor is a woman aged 40 to 50 in good health. Some clones in this sample may be carry-over from other donors' samples. The CDR3 nucleotides read TGCAGCGTGGGCGGCCAGGCAGCAGGAGAGACCCAGTACTTC. Its translation is CSVGGQAAGETQYF.